This T cell receptor beta chain was recovered during a study of blood T cell repertoires in COVID-19. In the study overall: Material from acute and convalescent COVID-19 was sourced from the United States, Italy and Spain. Sources were T cells, B-cell-depleted T cells, or PBMCs; the material itself was cDNA or gDNA.

In the source study's methods: Reference gene primer amplification gave nucleated cell count estimates. Some clones are missing from TCRdb's copy, which holds only in-frame ones; the method was immunoSEQ multiplex PCR. V and J calls and clone size are as listed in that table; D and trimming were resolved from the DNA. This table has about 110,000 clones, around 84% appearing once. Germline CDR1 and CDR2: LNHDA and SQIVND (reference sequence). The CDR3 runs 14 residues. V trimming: 8 bases; J trimming: 10 bases; junction bases outside the gene matches: 12. Sequenced: peripheral blood. This rearrangement joins TRBV19 to TRBJ2-1; 9 nucleotides match TRBD1. The sequence was collected from a woman older than 75 with active or convalescent COVID-19. CDR3 sequence (DNA): TGTGCCAGTCTACGTGGGGACAGGGTTGAGGAGCAGTTCTTC. As protein: CASLRGDRVEEQFF.